Following are 26 T cell receptor beta chains from one sample sequenced in a study of blood T cells in healthy people across ages. A sample-barcoded 5' primer and a J-beta primer mix were used in a second PCR of about 7 to 12 cycles. TCRdb processed the 5' RACE reads anew with MiXCR; each CDR3 protein has one entry. The sample yields over 1.5 million distinct CDR3 sequences, around half seen once. What was sequenced was blood. These receptors came from a middle-aged woman in good health.

The chain carries TRBV11-1 and TRBJ2-2; no definite D call. The CDR3 is 14 residues long. V was trimmed by 1 base and J by 4 bases, leaving 7 bases between them. Germline CDR1 is SGHAT and CDR2 is FQDESV (reference sequence). The chain's CDR3 is CASSLGGATGELFF. The CDR3 coding sequence is TGTGCCAGCAGCTTAGGGGGTGCCACCGGGGAGCTGTTTTTT.

V and J are TRBV29-1 and TRBJ2-5, with TRBD2 matching 7 bases. V was clipped by 4 bases and J by 3 bases; unmatched bases: 11. The CDR3 runs 15 residues. Germline CDR1 is SQVTM and CDR2 is ANQGSEA. CDR3 DNA: TGCAGCGTTGGAGATTGGCGGGGGACGGAAGAGACCCAGTACTTC. It yields the protein CSVGDWRGTEETQYF.

The gene calls are TRBV11-2 and TRBJ1-2; TRBD1 matches 7 bases. V was clipped by 2 bases and J by 7 bases; unmatched bases: 10. CDR3 length equals 15 residues. Germline V gene sequence: CDR1 SGHAT, CDR2 FQNNGV. DNA for the CDR3: TGTGCCAGCAGCTTAATCGGGACAGACCGGGGTGGCTACACCTTC. Protein sequence: CASSLIGTDRGGYTF.

The chain is built from TRBV10-3 and TRBJ2-5; TRBD1 is a possible D gene (7 bases). The CDR3 has 14 residues. The ends were cut back, 3 bases at V and 7 bases at J, with 15 bases in the middle. Per germline, CDR1 ENHRY and CDR2 SYGVKD. CDR3 DNA: TGTGCCATCAGTGAAGGTCTCCAGGGGGGGACCCAGTACTTC. It yields the protein CAISEGLQGGTQYF.

The rearrangement uses TRBV13 and TRBJ2-7; no firm D call. CDR1 PRHDT and CDR2 FYEKMQ come from the germline V gene (reference sequence). The ends were cut back, 5 bases at V and 4 bases at J, with 24 bases in the middle. The CDR3 has 17 residues. CDR3 loop: CASSRLGGGEKEYEQYF. DNA of the CDR3: TGTGCCAGCAGCCGCCTGGGCGGCGGCGAGAAAGAGTACGAGCAGTACTTC.

The rearrangement joins TRBV7-9 to TRBJ2-3; D gene unclear. From germline, CDR1 is SEHNR and CDR2 FQNEAQ (reference sequence). This CDR3 is 14 amino acids long. V gave up 0 bases and J gave up 3 bases, with 7 bases separating them. This CDR3 is CASSLASQTDTQYF. The DNA for the CDR3 is TGTGCCAGCAGCTTAGCGAGCCAGACAGATACGCAGTATTTT.

The J gene is TRBJ1-2, the V gene TRBV28, with 8 bases identical to TRBD1. The CDR3 length is 14 residues. The J segment lost 3 bases and the V segment lost 9 bases, leaving 9 bases of the junction unmatched. Germline V gene sequence: CDR1 MDHEN, CDR2 SYDVKM. The CDR3 DNA reads TGTGCCAGTGAGACCGACAGGGGTGACTATGGCTACACCTTC. It specifies CASETDRGDYGYTF.

This clonotype was found a few times. The rearrangement joins TRBV20-1 to TRBJ2-5, with a possible D match to TRBD1 (6 bases). The CDR3 is made up of 14 amino acids. V was trimmed by 1 base and J by 2 bases, leaving 11 bases between them. Germline V gene lookup returns CDR1 DFQATT and CDR2 SNEGSKA (reference sequence). In DNA form, the CDR3 reads TGCAGTGCTAGAGTAGGGACACCTCAAGAGACCCAGTACTTC. The encoded protein is CSARVGTPQETQYF.

The chain recombines TRBV7-2 with TRBJ1-2; 8 bases are a match to TRBD1. The germline gives CDR1 SGHTA, CDR2 FQGNSA. Losses at the gene ends were 6 bases for V and 5 bases for J; bases not matched to a gene: 5. CDR3 length equals 13 residues. CDR3 amino acids: CASRPRQGYGYTF. In DNA, the CDR3 is TGTGCCAGCAGACCAAGACAGGGGTATGGCTACACCTTC.

The rearrangement links TRBV15 to TRBJ1-2; D gene unclear. The CDR3 covers 15 residues. CDR1 is LNHNV and CDR2 is YYDKDF in the germline V gene (reference sequence). The ends were cut back, 0 bases at V and 5 bases at J, with 13 bases in the middle. CDR3 in amino acids: CATSRDIWQAYGYTF. The CDR3 DNA follows: TGTGCCACCAGCAGAGATATCTGGCAGGCTTATGGCTACACCTTC.

The V call is TRBV9, the J call TRBJ1-1; no definite D call. The V end lost 0 bases, the J end lost 0 bases, and 12 bases lay between the germline ends. The CDR3 covers 16 residues. Germline V lookup: CDR1 SGDLS, CDR2 YYNGEE. The CDR3 DNA sequence: TGTGCCAGCAGCGTAGATGGTAAGAAAATGAACACTGAAGCTTTCTTT. It is translated as CASSVDGKKMNTEAFF.

The chain has TRBV29-1 and TRBJ1-2, with a tentative D call TRBD1 (5 bases). Trimming pared 4 bases from V and 3 bases from J, leaving 15 bases between. CDR3 size: 14 residues. Germline-derived CDR1 and CDR2 are SQVTM and ANQGSEA. The CDR3 loop reads CSVGRDGPHYGYTF. The DNA of the CDR3 is TGCAGCGTTGGGAGGGACGGCCCTCACTATGGCTACACCTTC.

This chain uses TRBV14 with TRBJ2-7; 7 bases are a match to TRBD1. Looked up from germline, CDR1 is SGHDN and CDR2 is FVKESK. This CDR3 has 16 residues. The trim removed 3 bases at V and 1 base at J, leaving 9 bases unmatched. CDR3 nucleotide sequence: TGTGCCAGCAGCCAGCGGTGGACAGGACCTTCCTACGAGCAGTACTTC. This sequence encodes CASSQRWTGPSYEQYF. Based on the CDR3 plus reference TRBV14 and TRBJ2-7, the full variable domain is EAGVTQFPSHSVIEKGQTVTLRCDPISGHDNLYWYRRVMGKEIKFLLHFVKESKQDESGMPNNRFLAERTGGTYSTLKVQPAELEDSGVYFCASSQRWTGPSYEQYFGPGTRLTVT.

This clonotype was picked up a small number of times. V usage is TRBV29-1 and J usage is TRBJ2-5; D may be TRBD2 (6 bases). Deletions cut 0 bases from V and 5 bases from J, with 10 bases between. The CDR3 is 13 residues long. Germline CDR1 reads SQVTM; CDR2 reads ANQGSEA. The CDR3 sequence: CSVEDPSGETQYF. CDR3 DNA: TGCAGCGTTGAAGATCCCAGCGGGGAGACCCAGTACTTC. Together with reference TRBV29-1 and TRBJ2-5, the CDR3 gives the full variable domain: SAVISQKPSRDICQRGTSLTIQCQVDSQVTMMFWYRQQPGQSLTLIATANQGSEATYESGFVIDKFPISRPNLTFSTLTVSNMSPEDSSIYLCSVEDPSGETQYFGPGTRLLVL.

The table lists this clonotype with a count of one. The chain has TRBV14 and TRBJ1-1, with 9 nucleotides matching TRBD1. This CDR3 region has 14 residues. The junction had 4 bases not matched to a gene; V was cut back by 5 bases and J by 3 bases. CDR1 and CDR2 from the germline V gene are SGHDN and FVKESK. The CDR3 bases are TGTGCCAGCAGCTGGACAGGGGCGTACACTGAAGCTTTCTTT. Its protein product is CASSWTGAYTEAFF.

This clonotype has a handful of counts. The chain joins TRBV4-3 to TRBJ1-2; possible D gene TRBD1, 5 bases. V lost 0 bases and J 11 bases, leaving 16 bases between the germline ends. The CDR3 consists of 14 residues. The germline V gene has CDR1 LGHNA and CDR2 YSLEER. CDR3 coding DNA: TGCGCCAGCAGCCAAGATCCGGGGGACGGCGGATACACCTTC. Residues: CASSQDPGDGGYTF.

The chain combines TRBV7-2 with TRBJ2-5; 10 nucleotides agree with TRBD1. The junction had 9 bases not matched to a gene; V was cut back by 6 bases and J by 5 bases. The CDR3 runs to 15 residues. The germline gives CDR1 SGHTA, CDR2 FQGNSA. As DNA, the CDR3 is TGTGCCAGCAGTATTGACAGGGGGCTTGGGGAGACCCAGTACTTC. Protein: CASSIDRGLGETQYF.

This clonotype has a handful of counts. This sequence joins TRBV29-1 and TRBJ2-4; 9 bases are a match to TRBD1. The DNA end lines up better with TRBJ2-7; the J call may be wrong. Germline CDR1 SQVTM, CDR2 ANQGSEA. The CDR3 covers 14 residues. CDR3 protein: CSVGRRTGVDEQYF. Here the CDR3 DNA reads TGCAGCGTTGGCCGGCGGACAGGGGTGGACGAGCAGTACTTC.

Regarding this clonotype: At one end, the junction sequence differs from germline, possibly due to a read error. The chain is built from TRBV7-9 and TRBJ1-2; TRBD1 aligns across 7 bases. This CDR3 has 15 amino acids. Germline CDR1 and CDR2: SEHNR and FQNEAQ (reference sequence). CDR3 sequence reads: CASSSEGARDYGYTF. The CDR3 nucleotides read TGTGCCAGCAGCTCGGAGGGGGCGCGGGACTATGGTTACACCTTC.

This chain joins TRBV20-1 and TRBJ2-1; 10 positions agree with TRBD2. CDR3 length: 16 residues. The V gene end was trimmed by 5 bases and the J gene end by 2 bases; junction bases not matched to a gene: 9. Per germline, CDR1 DFQATT and CDR2 SNEGSKA (reference sequence). CDR3 sequence: CSAALAGVFTYNEQFF. The DNA for the CDR3 is TGCAGTGCTGCTCTAGCGGGGGTCTTTACCTACAATGAGCAGTTCTTC.

CDR3 sequence: CASKTSDIYGYTF. The CDR3 DNA is TGTGCCAGTAAAACATCGGATATCTATGGCTACACCTTC. The V and J genes are TRBV28 and TRBJ1-2, with D uncertain. This CDR3 region has 13 residues. CDR1 is MDHEN, CDR2 SYDVKM, per germline. V was shortened by 9 bases and J by 4 bases, with 15 bases between the two germline ends.

The sample holds one count of this clonotype. The chain joins TRBV20-1 to TRBJ2-1; D unclear. The V end was cut by 0 bases, the J end by 0 bases, with 9 bases between. CDR3 length: 15 amino acids. Germline assignment: CDR1 DFQATT and CDR2 SNEGSKA (reference sequence). CDR3 region: CSARDEVNSYNEQFF. The DNA for the CDR3 is TGCAGTGCTAGAGATGAGGTAAACTCCTACAATGAGCAGTTCTTC.

The rearrangement links TRBV7-9 to TRBJ2-1, with 7 bases identical to TRBD1. The CDR3 consists of 12 residues. Germline V lookup: CDR1 SEHNR, CDR2 FQNEAQ (reference sequence). V shed 5 bases, J shed 11 bases, and the junction held 6 bases outside the gene matches. The CDR3 reads CASSRDRVQQFF. The CDR3 region has the DNA TGTGCCAGCAGCCGCGACAGGGTACAGCAGTTCTTC.

The chain is built from TRBV29-1 and TRBJ1-4; D not resolved. V dropped 6 bases and J dropped 0 bases, with 14 bases sitting between them. The CDR3 runs 15 residues. Germline assignment: CDR1 SQVTM and CDR2 ANQGSEA. CDR3 loop: CSVSYNPATNEKLFF. The DNA for the CDR3 is TGCAGCGTCTCATACAACCCTGCAACTAATGAAAAACTGTTTTTT.

This clonotype was observed a few times. This chain joins TRBV6-5 and TRBJ2-7; possible D gene TRBD2, 6 bases. The CDR3 has 12 amino acids. The V gene's germline CDR1 is MNHEY and CDR2 SVGAGI. V was clipped by 9 bases and J by 1 base, with 10 bases between them. The CDR3 sequence: CASGGWSYEQYF. The CDR3 coding sequence is TGTGCCAGTGGGGGGTGGTCCTACGAGCAGTACTTC.

This clonotype has only a few counts. The CDR3 spells CASYPSGTFQETQYF. DNA for the CDR3: TGTGCCAGCTACCCATCAGGGACGTTCCAAGAGACCCAGTACTTC. The chain joins TRBV6-2 or TRBV6-3 to TRBJ2-5; D tentatively reads TRBD1 or TRBD2 (5 bases each). Trimming shortened V by 8 bases and J by 1 base, and 17 bases separated the two germline ends. The CDR3 sequence is 15 residues long. Germline lookup yields CDR1 MNHEY and CDR2 SVGEGT.